The clone carrying this T cell receptor (beta chain) was detected a few times. The antigen is unknown. The same CDR3 also results from other DNA sequences found in this sample. After removal of 6 bases from V and 4 bases from J, the junction contained 3 bases not matched to a gene. CDR3 length: 13 residues. The germline CDR1 and CDR2 sequences are KGHSH and LQKENI. Every isolated RNA sample was fully reverse transcribed, so sequencing captured expressed TCRB transcripts. Measured with immunoSEQ multiplex PCR; TCRdb has only the in-frame clones, and not every one. The table includes 200,000 to 300,000 clones, just over 20% detected once. These data are taken from a study of beta chain features in type 1 diabetes. Study-wide points: A potential PCR bias toward shorter templates would be equal in patient and control samples. Within each of all four CD4+ subsets, Type 1 diabetes patients had TCRB CDR3s that were moderately but significantly shorter.

By way of CD45RO/CCR7/CD25/CD127/CD95/CD27, the CD4+ regulatory, stem cell-like memory, central memory and naive cells were sorted. The chain joins TRBV18 to TRBJ2-5; 9 bases are shared with TRBD1. The sequenced sample consisted of naive CD4+ T cells from blood. This TCR derives from a woman between 35 and 50 years old with type 1 diabetes. CDR3 region: CASSPGQGETQYF. The CDR3 DNA follows: TGTGCCAGCTCCCCGGGACAGGGAGAGACCCAGTACTTC.